This is a list of T cell receptor beta chains from one sample in a study of cytomegalovirus exposure and HLA in healthy donors. Assay: immunoSEQ multiplex PCR; the TCRdb copy retains only in-frame clones and omits some. This sample has tens of thousands of clones, with approximately 90% found just once. The sequencing sample was made of PBMCs. These receptors were obtained from a woman in her late teens or twenties in good health and CMV-seronegative. The CDR3 runs from the conserved cysteine through the conserved F or W. Fields, in order: J gene, V gene, clone size, D gene, CDR3 protein, CDR3 DNA. D genes are given only for firm matches. Size is omitted from some rows. Given values are once, few, many or a class for expanded clones.

>TRBJ2-7|TRBV5-1|NA|NA
CASSLEGGDYEQYF
TGCGCCAGCAGCTTGGAGGGGGGGGACTACGAGCAGTACTTC
>TRBJ2-2|TRBV5-4|few|NA
CASSYNHGELFF
TGTGCCAGCAGTTACAACCACGGGGAGCTGTTTTTT
>TRBJ1-1|TRBV10-3|few|NA
CAISDGRNTEAFF
TGTGCCATCAGTGACGGGAGGAACACTGAAGCTTTCTTT
>TRBJ2-7|TRBV19|NA|TRBD1
CASSVQGASDEQYF
TGTGCCAGTAGCGTACAGGGGGCGAGCGACGAGCAGTACTTC
>TRBJ1-2|TRBV28|NA|NA
CASSFFGNVRGYTF
TGTGCCAGCAGTTTTTTCGGGAACGTTCGCGGCTACACCTTC
>TRBJ1-3|TRBV30|NA|NA
CAWSVPRLSGNTIYF
TGTGCCTGGAGTGTGCCGCGACTCTCTGGAAACACCATATATTTT
>TRBJ2-2|TRBV9|NA|NA
CASSVEPRKNTGELFF
TGTGCCAGCAGCGTAGAGCCGCGGAAGAACACCGGGGAGCTGTTTTTT
>TRBJ1-1|TRBV4-2|NA|TRBD1
CASSQVGGAGTEAFF
TGTGCCAGCAGCCAAGTAGGGGGCGCGGGGACTGAAGCTTTCTTT
>TRBJ1-2|TRBV2|NA|TRBD1
CASIARGNYGYTF
TGTGCCAGCATTGCCAGGGGGAACTATGGCTACACCTTC
>TRBJ1-2|TRBV5-1|NA|NA
CASSLAVLSGGYTF
TGCGCCAGCAGCTTGGCGGTGTTAAGTGGTGGCTACACCTTC
>TRBJ2-3|TRBV10-3|once|NA
CAISGPSQTDTQYF
TGTGCCATCAGTGGCCCCTCTCAGACAGATACGCAGTATTTT
>TRBJ2-1|TRBV29-1|NA|TRBD2
CSVEGLSAGVYNEQFF
TGCAGCGTTGAAGGCTTATCAGCGGGAGTCTACAATGAGCAGTTCTTC
>TRBJ1-3|TRBV6-1|NA|TRBD1
CASSETGAGGRNTIYF
TGTGCCAGCAGTGAAACTGGGGCAGGGGGGAGAAACACCATATATTTT
>TRBJ1-3|TRBV28|NA|NA
CASTGYREMAGNTIYF
TGTGCCAGCACCGGCTACAGGGAAATGGCTGGAAACACCATATATTTT
>TRBJ2-2|TRBV5-4|NA|TRBD1
CASSVDRERHAGELFF
TGTGCCAGCAGCGTGGACAGGGAAAGGCATGCCGGGGAGCTGTTTTTT
>TRBJ2-7|TRBV27|NA|TRBD2
CASSRGLAYEQYF
TGTGCCAGCAGCCGGGGACTAGCGTACGAGCAGTACTTC
>TRBJ2-1|TRBV7-9|NA|TRBD2
CASSSAGAPYNEQFF
TGTGCCAGCAGCTCAGCGGGAGCCCCCTACAATGAGCAGTTCTTC
>TRBJ2-7|TRBV11-3|NA|NA
CASSLAGASYEQYF
TGTGCCAGCAGCTTAGCGGGAGCCTCCTACGAGCAGTACTTC
>TRBJ1-5|TRBV10-1|NA|TRBD1
CASRIAGGGNQPQHF
TGCGCCAGCAGAATTGCAGGGGGCGGTAATCAGCCCCAGCATTTT
>TRBJ2-7|TRBV5-1|once|TRBD1
CASSSDRSYEQYF
TGCGCCAGCAGCTCGGACAGGTCCTACGAGCAGTACTTC
>TRBJ1-3|TRBV7-2|NA|NA
CASSRLPDTDYSGNTIYF
TGTGCCAGCAGCCGACTCCCGGACACGGATTACTCTGGAAACACCATATATTTT
>TRBJ2-5|TRBV30|NA|TRBD2
CAWSISGGPETQYF
TGTGCCTGGAGTATCTCGGGAGGCCCAGAGACCCAGTACTTC
>TRBJ2-7|TRBV5-1|NA|NA
CASSLGVAGNSYEQYF
TGCGCCAGCAGCTTGGGGGTCGCAGGGAACTCCTACGAGCAGTACTTC
>TRBJ2-5|TRBV28|NA|NA
CASSYRGSWGREAQYF
TGTGCCAGCAGTTATAGGGGGTCTTGGGGACGAGAGGCCCAGTACTTC
>TRBJ2-1|TRBV7-3|NA|TRBD2
CASSLTPSLAGDFDEQFF
TGTGCCAGCAGCTTAACACCCTCACTAGCGGGAGACTTCGATGAGCAGTTCTTC
>TRBJ2-5|TRBV18|few|NA
CASSPTGARSTETQYF
TGTGCCAGCTCACCGACAGGAGCTAGGTCCACAGAGACCCAGTACTTC
>TRBJ2-7|TRBV2|NA|TRBD1
CASSADRGGPYEQYF
TGTGCCAGCAGCGCTGACAGGGGTGGCCCCTACGAGCAGTACTTC
>TRBJ2-3|TRBV9|NA|TRBD1
CASSDTGTGGQDTQYF
TGTGCCAGCAGCGATACCGGGACAGGGGGCCAGGATACGCAGTATTTT
>TRBJ2-1|TRBV28|once|TRBD2
CASSLRGRGEQFF
TGTGCCAGCAGTTTACGCGGGAGAGGGGAGCAGTTCTTC
>TRBJ2-1|TRBV25-1|few|NA
CASNNRETDEQFF
TGTGCCAGCAATAACCGGGAGACCGATGAGCAGTTCTTC
>TRBJ1-1|TRBV23-1|NA|NA
CASRPHRAWNTEAFF
TGCGCCAGCAGACCACACAGGGCGTGGAACACTGAAGCTTTCTTT
>TRBJ2-1|TRBV28|NA|TRBD2
CASSPGLAGDPRNYNEQFF
TGTGCCAGCAGTCCTGGACTAGCGGGAGACCCTCGAAACTACAATGAGCAGTTCTTC
>TRBJ1-6|TRBV28|NA|NA
CASSLNGGARNSPLHF
TGTGCCAGCAGTTTAAACGGGGGGGCTCGCAATTCACCCCTCCACTTT
>TRBJ2-3|TRBV30|NA|TRBD2
CAWIWTSGRTDTQYF
TGTGCCTGGATTTGGACTAGCGGGAGGACAGATACGCAGTATTTT
>TRBJ1-1|TRBV10-3|NA|TRBD1
CAIIHRGLNEMNTEAFF
TGTGCCATCATCCACAGGGGTCTAAACGAAATGAACACTGAAGCTTTCTTT
>TRBJ1-2|TRBV7-9|once|TRBD1
CASSLAGGAGYGYTF
TGTGCCAGCAGCTTAGCAGGGGGCGCAGGCTATGGCTACACCTTC
>TRBJ2-5|TRBV6-6|NA|TRBD1
CAIRDRKETQYF
TGTGCCATCCGGGACAGAAAAGAGACCCAGTACTTC
>TRBJ2-7|TRBV10-3|NA|TRBD1
CAVRGQGADYEQYF
TGTGCCGTCAGGGGACAGGGGGCGGACTACGAGCAGTACTTC
>TRBJ1-3|TRBV30|NA|TRBD1
CALEQGASGNTIYF
TGTGCCTTGGAGCAGGGGGCCTCTGGAAACACCATATATTTT
>TRBJ1-2|TRBV9|NA|TRBD1
CASSRDRKGSNYGYTF
TGTGCCAGCAGCCGGGACAGGAAGGGATCTAACTATGGCTACACCTTC
>TRBJ2-7|TRBV28|NA|NA
CASSLAGPPYEQYF
TGTGCCAGCAGTTTGGCGGGGCCCCCCTACGAGCAGTACTTC
>TRBJ2-2|TRBV28|NA|TRBD2
CASTWGGSTGELFF
TGTGCCAGCACCTGGGGGGGTAGCACCGGGGAGCTGTTTTTT
>TRBJ2-3|TRBV11-2|NA|NA
CASSSLLTSNTQYF
TGTGCCAGCAGCTCCCTATTAACTAGCAATACGCAGTATTTT
>TRBJ2-3|TRBV2|NA|NA
CASRGQSTDTQYF
TGTGCCAGCAGGGGGCAGAGCACAGATACGCAGTATTTT
>TRBJ1-1|TRBV5-5|once|NA
CASSLEPGITAEAFF
TGTGCCAGCAGCTTAGAACCGGGAATAACTGCTGAAGCTTTCTTT
>TRBJ2-1|TRBV18|NA|TRBD2
CASSEEPGGTYNEQFF
TGTGCCAGCTCAGAAGAACCGGGAGGCACCTACAATGAGCAGTTCTTC
>TRBJ2-1|TRBV7-3|once|TRBD2
CASSLTSGRVYNEQFF
TGTGCCAGCAGCTTGACCAGCGGGAGAGTTTACAATGAGCAGTTCTTC
>TRBJ2-7|TRBV5-1|once|TRBD1
CASSRYGGGTGAYEQYF
TGCGCCAGCAGTCGGTATGGGGGGGGGACAGGGGCCTACGAGCAGTACTTC
>TRBJ2-7|TRBV9|NA|NA
CASSQGGDNYEQYF
TGTGCCAGCAGCCAGGGTGGGGACAACTACGAGCAGTACTTC
>TRBJ2-3|TRBV4-1|NA|TRBD2
CASSHASGRATDTQYF
TGCGCCAGCAGCCATGCTAGCGGGAGGGCCACAGATACGCAGTATTTT
>TRBJ1-5|TRBV2|NA|NA
CARRGQIDQPQHF
TGTGCCCGTCGTGGGCAGATTGATCAGCCCCAGCATTTT
>TRBJ2-1|TRBV27|NA|TRBD2
CATHTTGGLAPSYNEQFF
TGTGCCACCCATACGACCGGTGGACTAGCCCCGTCCTACAATGAGCAGTTCTTC
>TRBJ2-5|TRBV29-1|NA|NA
CSVDPRGAKETQYF
TGCAGCGTTGATCCCCGGGGAGCTAAAGAGACCCAGTACTTC